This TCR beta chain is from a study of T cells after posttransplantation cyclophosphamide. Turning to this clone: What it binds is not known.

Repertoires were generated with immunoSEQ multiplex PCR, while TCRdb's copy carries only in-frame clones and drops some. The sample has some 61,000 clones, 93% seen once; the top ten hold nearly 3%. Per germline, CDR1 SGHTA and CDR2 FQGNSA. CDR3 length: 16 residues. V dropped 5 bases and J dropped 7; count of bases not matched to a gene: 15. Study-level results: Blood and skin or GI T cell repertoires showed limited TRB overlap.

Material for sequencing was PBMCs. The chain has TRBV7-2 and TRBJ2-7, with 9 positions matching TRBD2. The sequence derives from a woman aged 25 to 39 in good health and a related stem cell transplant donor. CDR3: CASSPRGVAGAGEQYF. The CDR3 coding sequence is TGTGCCAGCAGCCCGCGAGGGGTAGCGGGGGCGGGGGAGCAGTACTTC.